This record covers a single T cell receptor (beta chain). This record belongs to a study of T cell changes during pregnancy in multiple sclerosis. Trimming pared 0 bases from V and 1 base from J, leaving 10 bases between. The CDR3 length is 17 residues. CDR1 and CDR2 (germline): LGHNT, FRNRAP. Libraries were prepared by immunoSEQ multiplex PCR; TCRdb keeps only in-frame clonotypes and omits some of them. In the table there are around 69,000 clones, 80% to 95% of which are singletons. This sequence originates from a female donor with multiple sclerosis, enrolled in a pregnancy study. Sequencing used peripheral blood, obtained in the first trimester of pregnancy. This chain joins TRBV12-5 and TRBJ2-6, with unresolved D. CDR3 in DNA: TGTGCTAGTGGTTTGGTACATTTTATATCTGGGGCCAACGTCCTGACTTTC. Translating gives CASGLVHFISGANVLTF.